The 21 T cell receptor beta chains below were found in one sample sequenced in a study of T cell changes during pregnancy in multiple sclerosis. Some clones are missing from TCRdb's copy, which holds only in-frame ones; the method was immunoSEQ multiplex PCR. The sample shows roughly 63,000 clones, 93% of them seen only once. The starting material was CD8+ T cells from peripheral blood mononuclear cells, obtained in the second trimester of pregnancy. Every receptor here comes from a female donor with multiple sclerosis, enrolled in a pregnancy study.

The V call is TRBV6-4, the J call TRBJ2-3; 8 positions agree with TRBD2. This CDR3 is 14 amino acids long. Trimming removed 3 bases from V and 1 base from J; junction bases left unmatched: 0. Germline assignment: CDR1 MRHNA and CDR2 SNTAGT. DNA for the CDR3: TGTGCCAGCAGTGAGCGGGGGGGCACAGATACGCAGTATTTT. Translation gives CASSERGGTDTQYF.

This rearrangement joins TRBV2 to TRBJ1-1, with 8 positions matching TRBD1. Germline CDR1 and CDR2: SNHLY and FYNNEI. The CDR3 sequence is 17 residues long. V lost 4 bases to trimming and J lost 1 base; unmatched junction nucleotides: 11. The CDR3 coding sequence is TGTGCCAGCAGTGGGACGTGGGACAGGAAGCCGAACACTGAAGCTTTCTTT. Its protein is CASSGTWDRKPNTEAFF.

This rearrangement joins TRBV10-3 to TRBJ2-6; possibly TRBD1 for D (6 bases). CDR3 length: 16 amino acids. Per germline, CDR1 ENHRY and CDR2 SYGVKD. V was pared by 0 bases and J by 4 bases, with 10 bases between. The CDR3 DNA reads TGTGCCATCAGTGAGTCGAGTGGGACAGGGGCCAACGTCCTGACTTTC. Its protein product is CAISESSGTGANVLTF.

The chain employs TRBV7-9 and TRBJ2-1; 9 nucleotides match TRBD2. Trimming cost V 3 bases and J 6 bases; bases outside gene matches: 6. The CDR3 sequence is 15 residues long. In germline, CDR1 is SEHNR, CDR2 FQNEAQ (reference sequence). Here the CDR3 reads CASSFSGGTLNEQFF. CDR3 DNA: TGTGCCAGCAGCTTTAGCGGGGGCACCCTCAATGAGCAGTTCTTC.

The chain links TRBV6-5 to TRBJ1-2, with TRBD1 identical over 7 bases. CDR3 length equals 14 residues. The ends lost 7 bases at V and 8 bases at J; junction bases unmatched: 13. Germline CDR1 MNHEY, CDR2 SVGAGI. The CDR3 here is CASTSTGWGWGYTF. For the CDR3, the DNA is TGTGCCAGCACCTCGACAGGGTGGGGTTGGGGCTACACCTTC.

The CDR3 DNA reads TGTGCCAGCAGTTTAGGGGCCGTCTACAATGAGCAGTTCTTC. Encoded protein: CASSLGAVYNEQFF. The V call is TRBV27, the J call TRBJ2-1, with D perhaps TRBD1 (5 bases). Trimming shortened V by 2 bases and J by 3 bases, and 8 bases separated the two germline ends. Per the germline V gene, CDR1 is MNHEY and CDR2 is SMNVEV (reference sequence). This CDR3 spans 14 amino acids.

The chain joins TRBV7-8 to TRBJ2-3, with TRBD1 as a possible D gene (5 bases). The germline V gene has CDR1 SGHVS and CDR2 FQNEAQ. The V and J ends lost 1 base and 0 bases respectively, with 11 bases between them. The CDR3 loop spans 16 amino acids. CDR3 protein: CASSLDPGPSTDTQYF. The CDR3 coding sequence is TGTGCCAGCAGCTTAGATCCAGGGCCAAGCACAGATACGCAGTATTTT.

This chain uses TRBV2 with TRBJ2-7; 7 bases match TRBD1. Germline-derived CDR1 and CDR2 are SNHLY and FYNNEI. J was trimmed by 9 bases and V by 3 bases; bases with no gene match: 5. This CDR3 contains 12 residues. The DNA of the CDR3 is TGTGCCAGCAGTGAGGACAGGCTGGGGCAGTACTTC. Encoded protein: CASSEDRLGQYF. The full variable domain, completed using reference TRBV2 and TRBJ2-7, is EPEVTQTPSHQVTQMGQEVILRCVPISNHLYFYWYRQILGQKVEFLVSFYNNEISEKSEIFDDQFSVERPDGSNFTLKIRSTKLEDSAMYFCASSEDRLGQYFGPGTRLTVT.

On this clone itself: It is unclear where the CDR3 begins or ends on the DNA, so no DNA is shown, and the CDR3 is as TCRdb lists it. V usage is TRBV7-6 and J usage is TRBJ1-4; the D call of TRBD1 is as the table states it, not checked on the DNA. Ends included, the CDR3 has 15 residues. In germline, CDR1 is SGHVS, CDR2 FNYEAQ. The CDR3 sequence: CASSFGPGILEKLFF.

This chain connects TRBV7-3 to TRBJ2-1, with D unresolved. CDR3 size: 13 residues. The V gene lost 2 bases and the J gene lost 6 bases, with 8 bases spanning the gap. Germline CDR1 SGHTA, CDR2 FQGTGA. DNA for the CDR3: TGTGCCAGCAGCTTATTCGGTAGCAATGAGCAGTTCTTC. This translates into CASSLFGSNEQFF.

This rearrangement joins TRBV6-5 to TRBJ1-1, with a tentative D call TRBD1 (5 bases). CDR3 length equals 13 residues. V gave up 6 bases and J gave up 8 bases, with 16 bases separating them. The germline V gene encodes CDR1 MNHEY and CDR2 SVGAGI. CDR3 coding DNA: TGTGCCAGCAGCCCCAGTGGGTCAGGGGAAGCTTTCTTT. Amino acids: CASSPSGSGEAFF.

The chain has TRBV2 and TRBJ2-2, with D perhaps TRBD2 (5 bases). Trimming took off 3 bases at V and 4 bases at J, with 6 bases between the two ends. Germline CDR1 is SNHLY and CDR2 is FYNNEI. The CDR3 loop spans 13 amino acids. The CDR3 loop is CASSEGVTGELFF. The CDR3 nucleotides read TGTGCCAGCAGTGAGGGAGTCACCGGGGAGCTGTTTTTT.

The rearrangement uses TRBV4-3 and TRBJ2-2; 9 bases match TRBD1. There are 14 residues in the CDR3. Trimming removed 1 base from V and 6 bases from J; junction bases left unmatched: 0. Per germline, CDR1 LGHNA and CDR2 YSLEER. The CDR3 spells CASSQGQGAGELFF. The CDR3 DNA follows: TGCGCCAGCAGCCAAGGACAGGGGGCCGGGGAGCTGTTTTTT.

The V call is TRBV27, the J call TRBJ2-7; perhaps TRBD2 as D (6 bases). This CDR3 region has 15 residues. V lost 6 bases and J 4 bases, leaving 19 bases between the germline ends. The germline gives CDR1 MNHEY, CDR2 SMNVEV (reference sequence). CDR3 sequence reads: CASRFTSYPGYEQYF. The CDR3 DNA follows: TGTGCCAGCAGATTCACTAGCTATCCTGGTTACGAGCAGTACTTC.

CDR3 region: CASSQNRGTYNEQFF. Here the CDR3 DNA reads TGCGCCAGCAGCCAAAACAGGGGGACCTACAATGAGCAGTTCTTC. This chain connects TRBV4-1 to TRBJ2-1, with 8 bases fitting TRBD1. Losses at the gene ends were 2 bases for V and 2 bases for J; bases not matched to a gene: 2. Per the germline V gene, CDR1 is MGHRA and CDR2 is YSYEKL. The CDR3 covers 15 residues.

The chain joins TRBV7-9 to TRBJ2-7; 7 bases fit TRBD2. The CDR3 has 15 amino acids. Germline assignment: CDR1 SEHNR and CDR2 FQNEAQ (reference sequence). V lost 2 bases, J lost 1 base, and 5 bases stayed unmatched. The DNA for the CDR3 is TGTGCCAGCAGCTTAACCCATAGCGGGTCCTACGAGCAGTACTTC. Translating it yields CASSLTHSGSYEQYF. The full variable domain, its missing parts supplied by reference TRBV7-9 and TRBJ2-7, is DTGVSQNPRHKITKRGQNVTFRCDPISEHNRLYWYRQTLGQGPEFLTYFQNEAQLEKSRLLSDRFSAERPKGSFSTLEIQRTEQGDSAMYLCASSLTHSGSYEQYFGPGTRLTVT.

The gene calls are TRBV7-9 and TRBJ2-7, with D tentatively TRBD1 (6 bases). The germline V gene has CDR1 SEHNR and CDR2 FQNEAQ (reference sequence). This CDR3 region has 19 residues. V was shortened by 5 bases and J by 0 bases, with 26 bases between the two germline ends. For the CDR3, the DNA is TGTGCCAGCAGCCCACCTGGGGGCCAGGGAGAGCGGAGCTCCTACGAGCAGTACTTC. Translated, it gives CASSPPGGQGERSSYEQYF.

The chain carries TRBV28 and TRBJ1-5; no clear D. The V end lost 3 bases, the J end lost 7 bases, and 16 bases lay between the germline ends. The CDR3 loop spans 15 amino acids. CDR1 and CDR2 from the germline V gene are MDHEN and SYDVKM. CDR3 DNA sequence: TGTGCCAGCAGTTTGCTACCCTCGGGCGGGCAGCCCCAGCATTTT. Translation: CASSLLPSGGQPQHF. The whole variable domain, filled in from reference TRBV28 and TRBJ1-5, reads DVKVTQSSRYLVKRTGEKVFLECVQDMDHENMFWYRQDPGLGLRLIYFSYDVKMKEKGDIPEGYSVSREKKERFSLILESASTNQTSMYLCASSLLPSGGQPQHFGDGTRLSIL.

The rearrangement links TRBV4-3 to TRBJ2-1, with D unresolved. Per germline, CDR1 LGHNA and CDR2 YSLEER. V lost 1 base and J lost 0, with 10 bases in between. This CDR3 comprises 16 residues. DNA of the CDR3: TGCGCCAGCAGCCAAGGACATTACTCCTCCTACAATGAGCAGTTCTTC. Translating it yields CASSQGHYSSYNEQFF.

The chain uses TRBV4-3 and TRBJ1-3, with TRBD1 identical over 12 bases. Germline assignment: CDR1 LGHNA and CDR2 YSLEER. The CDR3 has 17 amino acids. The V and J ends lost 0 bases and 6 bases, in that order; junction bases with no gene match: 6. Written as DNA, the CDR3 is TGCGCCAGCAGCCAAGAATTGTGGGACAGGGGGCAAAACACCATATATTTT. This encodes CASSQELWDRGQNTIYF.

The V and J genes are TRBV6-4 and TRBJ2-7; 11 nucleotides match TRBD2. With 6 bases clipped from V and 6 bases from J, the junction kept 4 bases outside the gene matches. The CDR3 totals 13 residues. Germline values: CDR1 MRHNA, CDR2 SNTAGT. The CDR3 DNA reads as TGTGCCAGCAGGCCCCTAGCGGGAGGCGAGCAGTACTTC. Encoded protein: CASRPLAGGEQYF.